These 9 T cell receptor beta chains share one sample of origin, sequenced in a study of T cell responses to AZD1222 COVID-19 vaccine. TCRdb's table, derived via immunoSEQ multiplex PCR, lists solely in-frame clones and lacks some. The data show 150,000 or so clones, more than 85% seen once. The sequencing used peripheral blood, collected on day 0 of AZD1222 vaccination. The receptors were sampled from an adult in good health.

V and J are TRBV6-5 and TRBJ1-6; no reliable D call. The CDR3 has 14 residues. V gave up 6 bases and J gave up 6 bases, with 12 bases separating them. The germline CDR1 and CDR2 sequences are MNHEY and SVGAGI. The CDR3 coding sequence is TGTGCCAGCAGGTTCGGGCAGATTAATTCACCCCTCCACTTT. Amino acids: CASRFGQINSPLHF.

The CDR3 spells CASSEYVLAGGLTDTQYF. CDR3 in DNA: TGTGCCAGCAGTGAATATGTCCTAGCGGGGGGCCTCACAGATACGCAGTATTTT. The genes are TRBV6-4 and TRBJ2-3; 11 positions match TRBD2. V was pared by 3 bases and J by 2 bases, with 10 bases of the junction left unmatched. Germline values: CDR1 MRHNA, CDR2 SNTAGT. CDR3 length: 18 residues.

V is TRBV12-3 or TRBV12-4 and J is TRBJ2-2, with D possibly called TRBD1 or TRBD2 (5 bases each). This CDR3 region has 11 residues. With 8 bases removed from V and 5 bases from J, the gap between germline ends came to 6 bases. The CDR3 sequence: CASGGTGELFF. The CDR3 DNA reads TGTGCCAGCGGGGGAACCGGGGAGCTGTTTTTT.

The J gene is TRBJ2-5, the V gene TRBV6-6; D remains ambiguous. Germline lookup yields CDR1 MNHNY and CDR2 SVGAGI (reference sequence). V lost 7 bases and J 2 bases, leaving 14 bases between the germline ends. CDR3 size: 14 residues. This CDR3 reads CASKVAGFQETQYF. In DNA, the CDR3 is TGTGCCAGCAAGGTAGCTGGGTTTCAAGAGACCCAGTACTTC.

This clone was picked up a small number of times. V gene TRBV5-5 combines with J gene TRBJ2-7; unclear D gene. V lost 0 bases, J lost 7 bases, and 8 bases lay in between. The CDR3 has 12 residues. Germline V lookup: CDR1 SGHKS, CDR2 YYEKEE (reference sequence). DNA for the CDR3: TGTGCCAGCAGCTTGGGAGCCCTAGAGCAGTACTTC. Translation gives CASSLGALEQYF.

The chain carries TRBV7-9 and TRBJ2-2; TRBD2 matches 12 bases. The CDR3 loop spans 17 amino acids. The V gene end was trimmed by 3 bases and the J gene end by 2 bases; junction bases not matched to a gene: 4. CDR1 and CDR2 from the germline V gene are SEHNR and FQNEAQ (reference sequence). The CDR3 DNA reads as TGTGCCAGCAGCTTTCCGGGACTAGCGGGTAACACCGGGGAGCTGTTTTTT. The encoded protein is CASSFPGLAGNTGELFF.

V usage is TRBV14 and J usage is TRBJ1-4; D gene ambiguous. The CDR3 has 16 residues. The germline V and J ends were trimmed by 2 bases and 0 bases, with 10 bases remaining between them. CDR1 and CDR2 (germline): SGHDN, FVKESK. CDR3 sequence: CASSQFRIPTNEKLFF. CDR3 nucleotides: TGTGCCAGCAGCCAATTCCGTATCCCAACTAATGAAAAACTGTTTTTT.

The chain links TRBV15 to TRBJ2-2; 7 bases line up with TRBD2. This CDR3 region has 17 residues. V dropped 0 bases and J dropped 0; count of bases not matched to a gene: 4. Per the germline V gene, CDR1 is LNHNV and CDR2 is YYDKDF (reference sequence). Here the CDR3 DNA reads TGTGCCACCAGCAGAGAAACCGGGACTACGAACACCGGGGAGCTGTTTTTT. Its translation: CATSRETGTTNTGELFF.

The V call is TRBV7-2, the J call TRBJ2-1; 13 bases fit TRBD2. The CDR3 is made up of 19 amino acids. CDR1 and CDR2 (germline): SGHTA, FQGNSA. After removal of 6 bases from V and 0 bases from J, the junction contained 11 bases not matched to a gene. CDR3 in amino acids: CASRGGLAGPISSYNEQFF. The DNA of the CDR3 is TGTGCCAGCAGGGGGGGACTAGCGGGACCAATTAGCTCCTACAATGAGCAGTTCTTC.